This note documents a single T cell receptor beta chain sequence. The clone's antigen remains unknown. Nothing much larger sits one base from this clone, and base qualities are not available. This specimen comes from a study of control samples from healthy donors and cancer patients (TCRdb year 2020). Libraries were built with the immunoSEQ multiplex PCR assay. TCRdb mirrors the immuneACCESS table, restricted to in-frame sequences. Some clones are absent from its copies; in checked studies, under half trace to an unresolved V gene, and the reason for the others is unknown. This sample gives some 120,000 clones in total; roughly nine tenths of them show up just once. The top ten clones comprise roughly 2% of the sample. CDR1 is given as MNHEY and CDR2 as SVGAGI, both from the germline V gene. There are 14 amino acids in the CDR3, from cysteine to phenylalanine inclusive. Left in the record is the CDR3 DNA by itself, 42 bases read in frame from the first base. From V the trimming removes 6 bases and from J it removes 3 bases, while the gene matches leave 6 bases of the junction unaccounted for.

The source is a man aged 18 to 29 in good health. Input material: blood. The rearrangement joined TRBV6-5 to TRBJ2-7; the central 9 bases match TRBD1. The DNA sequence follows: TGTGCCAGCAGAGGGGACAGGGCGAACTACGAGCAGTACTTC. Translated, this gives CASRGDRANYEQYF.